This TCR beta chain was profiled in a study of shared clonotypes between healthy human individuals. Whole-study results and caveats: An effect of sequencing depth on clonotype sharing among donors was expected.

The table lists this clone with a few counts. No antigen is known for it. An even split of each subset's genomic DNA across several immunoSEQ plates was performed. The authors' processing: Filtering differed because ImmunoSEQ produced junction-only sequences that carried no quality scores. Clones were sequenced by immunoSEQ multiplex PCR, and TCRdb holds only the in-frame ones, with some missing. V and J calls plus clone size are reproduced from that table; the DNA served to infer D and trimming. The repertoire includes 490,000 or so clones, 70% to 80% of them detected once, and about 12% sits in the top ten. CDR1 is MNHEY, CDR2 SMNVEV, per germline (reference sequence). J gave up 4 bases and V 7 bases, and 9 bases lay outside the gene matches. The CDR3 is made up of 15 amino acids.

Sequenced material: PBMCs. V gene TRBV27 combines with J gene TRBJ2-7; 11 bases line up with TRBD2. The receptor was derived from a woman aged 35 to 49 in good health. Some clones in this sample may be carry-over from other donors' samples. CDR3 bases: TGTGCCAGCACACCGAGAGGGACTAGCGGTTACGAGCAGTACTTC. Translated, it gives CASTPRGTSGYEQYF.